This entry concerns a single T cell receptor beta chain. The antigen is not known. These data originate in a study of T cell responses to AZD1222 COVID-19 vaccine. The CDR3 spans 13 residues. Germline V gene sequence: CDR1 SGHRS, CDR2 YFSETQ. Trimming removed 2 bases from V and 2 bases from J, with 7 bases in between. Samples with a second dose at about 4 or about 12 weeks were pooled together. Study-level findings and limits: Baseline seropositives among AZD1222 recipients totaled only six. Females outnumbered males among donors, who were mostly white British; clonal diversity was possibly underestimated. Close to half of all spike-specific TCRs reportedly target regions of the variants that are unmutated.

The repertoire was sequenced with immunoSEQ multiplex PCR; TCRdb's copy has only in-frame clones and lacks some. The table includes 150,000 or so clones, 90% detected once. The chain couples TRBV5-1 to TRBJ2-5; no clear D. The sequence derives from an adult who received the AZD1222 COVID-19 vaccine. Sequences were derived from peripheral blood, sampled 28 days after the second AZD1222 dose. The DNA of the CDR3 is TGCGCCAGCAGCTTCGGTACACAAGAGACCCAGTACTTC. It translates to CASSFGTQETQYF.